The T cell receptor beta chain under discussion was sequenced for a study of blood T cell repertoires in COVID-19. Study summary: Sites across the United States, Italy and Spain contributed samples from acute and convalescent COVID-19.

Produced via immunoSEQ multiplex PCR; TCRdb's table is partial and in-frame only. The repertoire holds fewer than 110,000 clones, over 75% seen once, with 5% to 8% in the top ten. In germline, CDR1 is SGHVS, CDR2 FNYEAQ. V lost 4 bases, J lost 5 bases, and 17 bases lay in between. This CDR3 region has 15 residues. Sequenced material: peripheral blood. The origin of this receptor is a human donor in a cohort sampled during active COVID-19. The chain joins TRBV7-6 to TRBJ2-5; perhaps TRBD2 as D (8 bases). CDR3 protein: CASSSGGTSWETQYF. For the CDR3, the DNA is TGTGCCAGCAGCTCAGGGGGGACTAGTTGGGAGACCCAGTACTTC. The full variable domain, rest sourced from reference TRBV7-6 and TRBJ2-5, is GAGVSQSPRYKVTKRGQDVALRCDPISGHVSLYWYRQALGQGPEFLTYFNYEAQQDKSGLPNDRFSAERPEGSISTLTIQRTEQRDSAMYRCASSSGGTSWETQYFGPGTRLLVL.